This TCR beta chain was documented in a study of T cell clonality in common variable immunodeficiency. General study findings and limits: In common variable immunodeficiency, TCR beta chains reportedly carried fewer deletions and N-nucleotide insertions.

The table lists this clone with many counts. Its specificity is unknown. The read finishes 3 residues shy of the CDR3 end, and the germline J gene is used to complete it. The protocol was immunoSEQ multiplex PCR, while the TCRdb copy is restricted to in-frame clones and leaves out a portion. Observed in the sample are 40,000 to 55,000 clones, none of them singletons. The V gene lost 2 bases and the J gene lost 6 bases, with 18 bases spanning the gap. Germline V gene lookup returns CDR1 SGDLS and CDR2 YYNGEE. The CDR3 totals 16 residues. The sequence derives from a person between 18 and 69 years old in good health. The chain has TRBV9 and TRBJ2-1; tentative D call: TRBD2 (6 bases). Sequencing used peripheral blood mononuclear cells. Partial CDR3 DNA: TGTGCCAGCAGCGTTGGGGTAGAGGGGACTCTCAATGAG. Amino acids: CASSVGVEGTLNE. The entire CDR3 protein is CASSVGVEGTLNEQFF.